The present entry profiles one T cell receptor (beta chain) with its context. Antigen: not known. Looked up from germline, CDR1 is WSHSY and CDR2 is SAAADI. Trimming took 0 bases from V and 9 from J; bases not matched to a gene: 4. CDR3 length: 14 residues. CD45RO-negative, CCR7-positively selected cells formed the naive CD8 fraction, excluding terminally differentiated effector memory CD45RA+ cells. This sample was included in a study of shared clonotypes between healthy human individuals. Study findings and constraints: Non-shared clonotypes were found to have lower generation probabilities than the clonotypes that were shared by all four of the sorted-subset donors.

Sequenced by immunoSEQ multiplex PCR; TCRdb stores in-frame clones only, minus some. Of roughly 2,000,000 clones listed, around 93% are singletons. Sequencing input: naive CD8+ T cells from PBMCs. The origin of this receptor is a man aged 18 to 29 in good health. Some clones in this sample may be carry-over from other donors' samples. The chain recombines TRBV10-2 with TRBJ2-1, with 8 bases identical to TRBD2. DNA of the CDR3: TGCGCCAGCAGTGAGTCCGGGAGGGCCGGTGAGCAGTTCTTC. It is translated as CASSESGRAGEQFF.